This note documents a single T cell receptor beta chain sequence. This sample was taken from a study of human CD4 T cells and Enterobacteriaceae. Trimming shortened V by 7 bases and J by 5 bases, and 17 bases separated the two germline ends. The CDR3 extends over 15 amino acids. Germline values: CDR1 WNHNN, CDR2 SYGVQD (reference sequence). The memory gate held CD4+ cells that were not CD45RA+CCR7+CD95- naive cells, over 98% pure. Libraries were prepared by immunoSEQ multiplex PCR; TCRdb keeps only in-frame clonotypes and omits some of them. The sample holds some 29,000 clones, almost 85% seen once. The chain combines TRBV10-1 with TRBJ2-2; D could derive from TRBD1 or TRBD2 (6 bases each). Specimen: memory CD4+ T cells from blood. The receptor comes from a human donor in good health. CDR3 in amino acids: CASITRGPGTGELFF. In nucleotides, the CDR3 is TGCGCCAGCATCACCCGGGGGCCGGGGACCGGGGAGCTGTTTTTT.